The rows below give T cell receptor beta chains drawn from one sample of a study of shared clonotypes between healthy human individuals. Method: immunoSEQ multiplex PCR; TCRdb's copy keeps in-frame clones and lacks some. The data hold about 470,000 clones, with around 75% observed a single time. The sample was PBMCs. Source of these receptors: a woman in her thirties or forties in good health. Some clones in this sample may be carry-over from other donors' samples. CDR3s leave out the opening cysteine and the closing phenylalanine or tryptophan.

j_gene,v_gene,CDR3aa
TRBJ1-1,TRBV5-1,ASSLVAGRQNTEAF
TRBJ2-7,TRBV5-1,ASSAGTGATYEQY
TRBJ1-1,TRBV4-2,ASSQLGTLNTEAF
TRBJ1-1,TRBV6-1,ASSRQMNTEAF
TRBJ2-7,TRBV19,ASSKPSSYEQY
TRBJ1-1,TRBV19,ASSNGHTEAF
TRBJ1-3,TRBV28,ASQPGGSSGNTIY
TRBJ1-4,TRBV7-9,ASSLVPGNEKLF
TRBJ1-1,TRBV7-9,ASSLWTAMNTEAF
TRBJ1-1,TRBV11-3,ASSWDRDTEAF
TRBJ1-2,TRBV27,ASNKQGLNYGYT
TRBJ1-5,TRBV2,ASSEPWTNSNQPQH
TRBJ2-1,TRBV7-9,ASSFIGSGVEQF
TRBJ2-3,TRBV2,ASSGNTQY
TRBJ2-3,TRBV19,ASSIGATQY
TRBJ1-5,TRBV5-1,ASSIGPYSNQPQH
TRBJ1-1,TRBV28,ASSLVKPGSHTIEAF
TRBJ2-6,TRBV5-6,ASSLQGAGSGANVLT
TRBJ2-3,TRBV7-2,ASSISTDTQY
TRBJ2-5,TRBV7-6,ASSSTSSPLSSQY
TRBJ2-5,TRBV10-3,AISERGAGGGHHQETQY
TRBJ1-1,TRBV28,ASSFPGVNTEAF
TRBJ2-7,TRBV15,ATSREAGYEQY
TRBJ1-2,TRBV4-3,ASSQNTGGYYGYT
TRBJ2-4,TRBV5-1,ASSLVADGIQY